Below, 22 T cell receptor beta chains from the same sample are listed, as sequenced in a study of regulatory T cells in long-lasting Graves disease. Assembly of TCR beta libraries relied on iRepertoire HTBI primers together with Arm-PCR of CDR3 regions. TCRdb passed the multiplex PCR reads through MiXCR, listing each CDR3 protein once. The sample has some 500,000 distinct CDR3 sequences; approximately 15% are singletons. Time point noted: newly diagnosed GD, antithyroid drugs for less than 3 months. The TCR library used RNA extracted from PBMCs. The sample also formed part of further work on T cells in Graves' hyperthyroidism and ophthalmopathy.

Sequenced here: peripheral blood mononuclear cells (PBMCs), sampled at new diagnosis, from a patient treated with antithyroid drugs. The source of these receptors is a man between 25 and 39 years old with Graves disease.

This clonotype was picked up many times. This chain links TRBV7-8 with TRBJ2-1; the match to TRBD2 covers 11 bases. V gave up 6 bases and J gave up 3 bases; unmatched junction bases: 13. Looked up from germline, CDR1 is SGHVS and CDR2 is FQNEAQ. The CDR3 has 18 amino acids. CDR3 DNA: TGTGCCAGCAGGCTAGTAAGTACCGGGACTAGCGGCTACAATGAGCAGTTCTTC. It translates to CASRLVSTGTSGYNEQFF.

The chain joins TRBV4-2 to TRBJ1-2; no clear D gene. Trimming took off 1 base at V and 8 bases at J, with 11 bases between the two ends. This CDR3 is built from 13 residues. Germline CDR1 LGHNA, CDR2 YNFKEQ. This CDR3 reads CASSQAGAGGYTF. CDR3 DNA: TGTGCCAGCAGCCAAGCAGGAGCCGGGGGCTACACCTTC.

This clonotype was found many times. The chain carries TRBV5-1 and TRBJ1-1; D is unresolved. The length of the CDR3 is 13 residues. Between the trimmed V and J ends, which lost 3 bases and 1 base, there was a span of 7 bases. Germline CDR1 and CDR2: SGHRS and YFSETQ. CDR3 region: CASSSDANTEAFF. The CDR3 bases are TGCGCCAGCAGCTCGGACGCGAACACTGAAGCTTTCTTT.

In its sample, this clonotype was seen a few times. V usage is TRBV6-1 and J usage is TRBJ2-1; 8 nucleotides agree with TRBD2. Germline CDR1 reads MNHNS; CDR2 reads SASEGT. The length of the CDR3 is 16 residues. The trim removed 5 bases at V and 5 bases at J, leaving 11 bases unmatched. DNA of the CDR3: TGTGCCAGCAGTACCTCAGCGGGACTAGACAACAATGAGCAGTTCTTC. Encoded protein: CASSTSAGLDNNEQFF.

Regarding this clonotype: A much more abundant neighbour one base away suggests this may be a read error. The CDR3: CASSAQQGGGPDTQYF. The CDR3 coding sequence is TGTGCCAGCAGTGCCCAACAGGGGGGGGGCCCAGATACGCAGTATTTT. The genes are TRBV6-2 or TRBV6-3 and TRBJ2-3; possibly TRBD1 for D (8 bases). CDR1 is MNHEY and CDR2 is SVGEGT in the germline V gene. This CDR3 comprises 16 residues. V lost 5 bases, J lost 4 bases, and 19 bases lay in between.

In this sample, this clonotype turned up a few times. This chain connects TRBV15 to TRBJ2-2; D is unresolved. The CDR3 spans 16 residues. Per germline, CDR1 LNHNV and CDR2 YYDKDF (reference sequence). The V end was cut by 6 bases, the J end by 0 bases, with 14 bases between. Here the CDR3 DNA reads TGTGCCACCAGGGAGTGGGGTCTGGCGAACACCGGGGAGCTGTTTTTT. It encodes CATREWGLANTGELFF.

J is TRBJ1-1 and V is TRBV6-1; no clear D. Trimming took off 7 bases at V and 3 bases at J, with 12 bases between the two ends. Germline V lookup: CDR1 MNHNS, CDR2 SASEGT. The length of the CDR3 is 13 residues. The CDR3: CASTPLDYTEAFF. CDR3 nucleotides: TGTGCCAGCACCCCGTTGGACTACACTGAAGCTTTCTTT.

This chain uses TRBV7-9 with TRBJ2-3, with 7 bases matching TRBD1. This CDR3 is 16 amino acids long. Per the germline V gene, CDR1 is SEHNR and CDR2 is FQNEAQ (reference sequence). J was trimmed by 0 bases and V by 3 bases; bases with no gene match: 6. The CDR3 here is CASSFTGEISTDTQYF. As DNA, the CDR3 is TGTGCCAGCAGCTTCACAGGGGAAATTAGCACAGATACGCAGTATTTT.

This clonotype was observed many times. The chain recombines TRBV11-1 with TRBJ2-1; 9 nucleotides align to TRBD2. V shed 5 bases, J shed 12 bases, and the junction held 8 bases outside the gene matches. Per germline, CDR1 SGHAT and CDR2 FQDESV (reference sequence). This CDR3 is 13 amino acids long. The CDR3: CASSPPPAGGQFF. The CDR3 DNA reads as TGTGCCAGCAGCCCCCCTCCAGCGGGAGGGCAGTTCTTC.

This clonotype occurred a few times. The V and J genes are TRBV7-8 and TRBJ1-5, with D perhaps matching TRBD1 (5 bases). This CDR3 has 16 residues. CDR1 is SGHVS and CDR2 is FQNEAQ in the germline V gene. V was pared by 5 bases and J by 9 bases, with 23 bases between. The CDR3 loop is CASSPRRDHLRGPQHF. The CDR3 DNA reads as TGTGCCAGCAGCCCCCGGCGGGACCACCTCCGGGGGCCCCAGCATTTT.

In this sample, this clonotype turned up many times. This chain uses TRBV29-1 with TRBJ1-1; D ambiguous. The ends were cut back, 4 bases at V and 6 bases at J, with 9 bases in the middle. Germline V gene lookup returns CDR1 SQVTM and CDR2 ANQGSEA. CDR3 length: 11 residues. The CDR3 DNA reads TGCAGCGTTGCCCGAGGTCCTGAAGCTTTCTTT. Protein product: CSVARGPEAFF. Filled out from reference TRBV29-1 and TRBJ1-1, the complete variable domain reads SAVISQKPSRDICQRGTSLTIQCQVDSQVTMMFWYRQQPGQSLTLIATANQGSEATYESGFVIDKFPISRPNLTFSTLTVSNMSPEDSSIYLCSVARGPEAFFGQGTRLTVV.

Ten or more counts support this clonotype. The V and J genes are TRBV20-1 and TRBJ2-3, with 10 bases matching TRBD2. V shed 5 bases, J shed 6 bases, and the junction held 8 bases outside the gene matches. This CDR3 has 14 residues. Germline CDR1 and CDR2: DFQATT and SNEGSKA (reference sequence). The CDR3 coding sequence is TGCAGTGCTTCCCAGCGGGAGGGCCGCGATACGCAGTATTTT. Translated, it gives CSASQREGRDTQYF.

The V gene is TRBV30, the J gene TRBJ1-1; no clear D. The CDR3 is made up of 15 amino acids. Trimming removed 4 bases from V and 1 base from J, with 16 bases in between. Germline CDR1 and CDR2: GTSNPN and SVGIG (reference sequence). The CDR3 loop is CAWTKLASANTEAFF. The CDR3 coding sequence is TGTGCCTGGACCAAACTGGCGTCAGCGAACACTGAAGCTTTCTTT.

The chain is built from TRBV10-3 and TRBJ1-5, with 7 nucleotides matching TRBD1. Trimming at V came to 0 bases and at J to 16 bases, leaving 9 bases not matched to a gene. Germline loops: CDR1 ENHRY, CDR2 SYGVKD. CDR3 length: 13 residues. This CDR3 is CAISESGGTGEHF. The CDR3 region has the DNA TGTGCCATCAGTGAGTCCGGAGGAACAGGGGAACATTTT.

This clonotype came up many times. The J gene is TRBJ1-2, the V gene TRBV6-5, with TRBD1 identical over 8 bases. CDR1 is MNHEY and CDR2 is SVGAGI in the germline V gene. Trimming removed 2 bases from V and 8 bases from J; junction bases left unmatched: 7. The CDR3 is 14 residues long. Here the CDR3 reads CASSYPDRARGYTF. DNA of the CDR3: TGTGCCAGCAGTTACCCGGACAGGGCCAGGGGCTACACCTTC.

This clonotype has a count of ten or more. The chain recombines TRBV28 with TRBJ2-7, with no clear D. Trimming removed 6 bases from V and 0 bases from J, with 9 bases in between. Germline loops: CDR1 MDHEN, CDR2 SYDVKM. This CDR3 is 13 amino acids long. The CDR3 DNA reads as TGTGCCAGCAGCCTTACTGTCTCCTACGAGCAGTACTTC. As protein: CASSLTVSYEQYF.

This clonotype was counted many times. The chain recombines TRBV7-9 with TRBJ2-1; 7 bases are a match to TRBD2. Germline CDR1 reads SEHNR; CDR2 reads FQNEAQ (reference sequence). The trim removed 4 bases at V and 16 bases at J, leaving 7 bases unmatched. This CDR3 spans 11 amino acids. CDR3 nucleotides: TGTGCCAGCAGCTCAAGCGGGACCAATTTCTTC. Protein sequence: CASSSSGTNFF.

This clonotype appeared many times. V and J are TRBV11-3 and TRBJ2-7; 9 bases line up with TRBD1. This CDR3 contains 15 residues. CDR1 and CDR2 (germline): SGHNT, YENEEA. The V and J ends lost 6 bases and 0 bases, in that order; junction bases with no gene match: 6. CDR3 nucleotides: TGTGCCAGCAGTTCCGGGACAGGGAGCTCCTACGAGCAGTACTTC. It codes for CASSSGTGSSYEQYF.

In this sample, this clonotype turned up a few times. A much larger clone sits a single nucleotide away, making a read error possible. The rearrangement uses TRBV29-1 and TRBJ2-7; the match to TRBD2 covers 15 bases. V trimming: 6 bases; J trimming: 7 bases; junction bases outside the gene matches: 13. The CDR3 is 16 residues long. CDR1 SQVTM and CDR2 ANQGSEA come from the germline V gene. CDR3 coding DNA: TGCAGCGTCGGGGACAGGGGACTAGCGGGAGGCAATGAGCAGTACTTC. Residues: CSVGDRGLAGGNEQYF.

This clonotype was seen at least ten times. The chain carries TRBV27 and TRBJ2-3; the match to TRBD2 covers 7 bases. The V segment lost 7 bases and the J segment 6 bases; nucleotides outside the gene matches: 16. Germline V gene data show CDR1 as MNHEY and CDR2 as SMNVEV (reference sequence). The CDR3 consists of 16 residues. The CDR3 region is CASNHSPGTIYDTQYF. CDR3 bases: TGTGCCAGCAATCACTCCCCCGGGACTATCTACGATACGCAGTATTTT.

V gene TRBV29-1 combines with J gene TRBJ2-3, with D possibly TRBD2 on 7 matching bases. Between the trimmed V and J ends, which lost 5 bases and 3 bases, there was a span of 18 bases. The CDR3 spans 15 residues. Germline CDR1 SQVTM, CDR2 ANQGSEA. CDR3 loop: CSVTDTRGATDTQYF. The CDR3, as DNA: TGCAGCGTTACCGATACTCGGGGGGCGACAGATACGCAGTATTTT.

This clonotype was observed at least ten times. The chain joins TRBV29-1 to TRBJ2-1, with 9 bases aligning to TRBD2. CDR3 length: 14 residues. The J segment lost 3 bases and the V segment lost 2 bases, leaving 2 bases of the junction unmatched. Germline V gene lookup returns CDR1 SQVTM and CDR2 ANQGSEA. The chain's CDR3 is CSVELAGVYNEQFF. The CDR3 coding sequence is TGCAGCGTTGAATTAGCGGGAGTCTACAATGAGCAGTTCTTC.